The 28 T cell receptor beta chains below were found in one sample sequenced in a study of blood T cell repertoires in COVID-19. Assay: immunoSEQ multiplex PCR; the TCRdb copy retains only in-frame clones and omits some. The sample holds fewer than 250,000 clones; approximately 90% are singletons and the top ten take 1% to 1.5%. Specimen: peripheral blood. Every receptor here comes from a man aged 30-40 years with acute or convalescent COVID-19.

V usage is TRBV28 and J usage is TRBJ2-1, with 10 bases that match TRBD1. From germline, CDR1 is MDHEN and CDR2 SYDVKM. V was pared by 6 bases and J by 2 bases, with 4 bases of the junction left unmatched. The CDR3 sequence is 15 residues long. The CDR3 DNA sequence: TGTGCCAGCAGGCAGACAGGGGGCGCCTACAATGAGCAGTTCTTC. Its translation: CASRQTGGAYNEQFF.

The gene calls are TRBV5-4 and TRBJ2-3, with a weak D call TRBD2 (6 bases). There are 14 residues in the CDR3. The V end was cut by 4 bases, the J end by 3 bases, with 12 bases between. In germline, CDR1 is SGHNT, CDR2 YYREEE (reference sequence). The CDR3 protein is CASSGRDETDTQYF. The DNA for the CDR3 is TGTGCCAGCAGCGGGCGGGATGAGACAGATACGCAGTATTTT.

The chain is built from TRBV4-2 and TRBJ2-1; 7 bases are shared with TRBD2. V lost 1 base and J lost 7; bases outside the gene matches: 7. Germline-derived CDR1 and CDR2 are LGHNA and YNFKEQ. This CDR3 is 15 amino acids long. The CDR3: CASSQAWEGQNEQFF. The CDR3 bases are TGTGCCAGCAGCCAAGCGTGGGAGGGCCAAAATGAGCAGTTCTTC.

The chain carries TRBV12-3 or TRBV12-4 and TRBJ1-3; D remains ambiguous. CDR3 length: 12 residues. V lost 7 bases and J lost 10, with 14 bases in between. In nucleotides, the CDR3 is TGTGCCAGCACCCTTACGAAGAGGACCATATATTTT. It specifies CASTLTKRTIYF.

This chain joins TRBV12-2 and TRBJ1-1. TRBV12-2 is a documented pseudogene. The CDR3 is 15 amino acids. CDR3 nucleotide sequence: TGTGCAAGTCGCTTAGGGGACTTACTGAACACTGAAGCTTTCTTT. This codes for CASRLGDLLNTEAFF.

V is TRBV6-4 and J is TRBJ2-7; tentative D call: TRBD1 (6 bases). The CDR3 has 14 residues. Germline CDR1 is MRHNA and CDR2 is SNTAGT. Trimming shortened V by 5 bases and J by 3 bases, and 14 bases separated the two germline ends. The DNA of the CDR3 is TGTGCCAGCAGTTCGGATAGACAGGACTACGAGCAGTACTTC. Protein sequence: CASSSDRQDYEQYF.

J is TRBJ2-1 and V is TRBV6-5; 9 bases fit TRBD1. V shed 6 bases and J 4 bases; nucleotides not matched to a gene: 7. This CDR3 spans 15 amino acids. Per the germline V gene, CDR1 is MNHEY and CDR2 is SVGAGI. The CDR3 DNA reads as TGTGCCAGCAGAAGAGACAGGGGGTCTTACAATGAGCAGTTCTTC. It translates to CASRRDRGSYNEQFF.

V gene TRBV25-1 combines with J gene TRBJ1-4; D gene ambiguous. The CDR3 covers 15 residues. V was cut by 2 bases and J by 2 bases, with 9 bases left in between. Germline V gene data show CDR1 as MGHDK and CDR2 as SYGVNS. The CDR3 loop is CASSEHSLTNEKLFF. The CDR3 DNA reads TGTGCCAGCAGTGAACACAGCCTTACTAATGAAAAACTGTTTTTT.

Remarks on this clone: Different DNA sequences within this sample yield the same CDR3. The CDR3: CASRPGTGGGQPQHF. The CDR3 coding sequence is TGTGCCAGCAGACCCGGGACAGGGGGCGGTCAGCCCCAGCATTTT. V usage is TRBV28 and J usage is TRBJ1-5, with TRBD1 matching over 12 bases. This CDR3 has 15 residues. Germline trimming cut 6 bases from V and 6 bases from J; bases unmatched to any gene: 6. In germline, CDR1 is MDHEN, CDR2 SYDVKM.

This clone is a singleton in its sample. V usage is TRBV30 and J usage is TRBJ2-1; possibly TRBD2 for D (5 bases). Germline loops: CDR1 GTSNPN, CDR2 SVGIG (reference sequence). The CDR3 consists of 13 residues. V dropped 0 bases and J dropped 7 bases, with 10 bases sitting between them. This chain's CDR3 is CAWSVGSLNEQFF. The CDR3 DNA reads TGTGCCTGGAGTGTAGGGAGCCTTAATGAGCAGTTCTTC.

This rearrangement joins TRBV7-9 to TRBJ2-7; 7 positions match TRBD2. The CDR3 runs 15 residues. Germline V gene data show CDR1 as SEHNR and CDR2 as FQNEAQ (reference sequence). Unmatched junction bases numbered 7, after V lost 2 bases and J lost 3 bases. This chain's CDR3 is CASSLRLATDYEQYF. Here the CDR3 DNA reads TGTGCCAGCAGCTTACGACTAGCTACCGACTACGAGCAGTACTTC.

V is TRBV6-6 and J is TRBJ1-2, with 9 positions matching TRBD1. Germline lookup yields CDR1 MNHNY and CDR2 SVGAGI (reference sequence). The CDR3 covers 14 residues. Trimming removed 6 bases from V and 3 bases from J; junction bases left unmatched: 5. CDR3: CASRGQGEDYGYTF. CDR3 coding DNA: TGTGCCAGCAGGGGACAGGGAGAGGACTATGGCTACACCTTC.

V is TRBV28 and J is TRBJ2-1, with 9 positions matching TRBD1. Unmatched junction bases numbered 3, after V lost 6 bases and J lost 6 bases. Germline CDR1 MDHEN, CDR2 SYDVKM. CDR3 length: 13 amino acids. CDR3 loop: CASSPGQGNEQFF. CDR3 nucleotide sequence: TGTGCCAGCAGCCCGGGACAGGGCAATGAGCAGTTCTTC.

The genes are TRBV7-3 and TRBJ2-1, with a weak D call TRBD2 (7 bases). Per the germline V gene, CDR1 is SGHTA and CDR2 is FQGTGA. The CDR3 length is 17 residues. V gave up 1 base and J gave up 5 bases, with 18 bases separating them. DNA for the CDR3: TGTGCCAGCAGCTTAAAGGTCGGGGGGCTTTGGGACAATGAGCAGTTCTTC. This encodes CASSLKVGGLWDNEQFF. Supplemented by reference TRBV7-3 and TRBJ2-1, the full variable domain reads GAGVSQTPSNKVTEKGKYVELRCDPISGHTALYWYRQSLGQGPEFLIYFQGTGAADDSGLPNDRFFAVRPEGSVSTLKIQRTERGDSAVYLCASSLKVGGLWDNEQFFGPGTRLTVL.

This clone was observed a handful of times. The chain carries TRBV7-9 and TRBJ2-3, with D maybe TRBD2 (5 bases). Germline V lookup: CDR1 SEHNR, CDR2 FQNEAQ (reference sequence). Trimming removed 6 bases from V and 6 bases from J, with 10 bases in between. The CDR3 length is 12 residues. CDR3 loop: CASRRAGDTQYF. CDR3 sequence (DNA): TGTGCCAGCAGGCGGGCCGGGGATACGCAGTATTTT.

The chain couples TRBV2 to TRBJ2-2, with D perhaps TRBD1 (6 bases). The CDR3 has 15 residues. Trimming pared 8 bases from V and 3 bases from J, leaving 16 bases between. CDR1 is SNHLY, CDR2 FYNNEI, per germline. CDR3 loop: CASSMVNRDTGELFF. The CDR3 bases are TGTGCCAGCTCTATGGTGAACAGGGACACCGGGGAGCTGTTTTTT.

The V and J genes are TRBV6-5 and TRBJ2-7, with 7 positions matching TRBD1. This CDR3 is 13 amino acids long. Germline CDR1 and CDR2: MNHEY and SVGAGI. V trimming: 6 bases; J trimming: 3 bases; junction bases outside the gene matches: 5. The DNA for the CDR3 is TGTGCCAGCAGCCCCGGACAGGTCTACGAGCAGTACTTC. Translated: CASSPGQVYEQYF.

V gene TRBV27 combines with J gene TRBJ1-3; D not resolved. The CDR3 is 14 residues long. Per the germline V gene, CDR1 is MNHEY and CDR2 is SMNVEV (reference sequence). V lost 4 bases and J lost 8, with 15 bases in between. CDR3: CASSSRYPWDTIYF. In DNA form, the CDR3 reads TGTGCCAGCAGTTCCAGGTATCCATGGGACACCATATATTTT.

This rearrangement joins TRBV13 to TRBJ1-1; TRBD1 is a possible D gene (5 bases). The CDR3 extends over 14 amino acids. Per the germline V gene, CDR1 is PRHDT and CDR2 is FYEKMQ (reference sequence). V was clipped by 5 bases and J by 8 bases, with 18 bases between them. CDR3 region: CASSGTGDREEAFF. CDR3 nucleotides: TGTGCCAGCAGCGGGACTGGAGACAGAGAAGAAGCTTTCTTT.

This clone has just one count. V gene TRBV9 combines with J gene TRBJ1-1, with 7 positions matching TRBD1. The germline gives CDR1 SGDLS, CDR2 YYNGEE. The CDR3 is made up of 16 amino acids. Trimming took 3 bases from V and 1 from J; bases not matched to a gene: 9. CDR3 sequence: CASSALTGQQNTEAFF. Written as DNA, the CDR3 is TGTGCCAGCAGCGCCCTTACGGGACAGCAGAACACTGAAGCTTTCTTT.

The chain links TRBV5-6 to TRBJ2-7; D is possibly TRBD2 (6 bases). This CDR3 is 15 amino acids long. Germline CDR1 and CDR2: SGHDT and YYEEEE. The V end lost 3 bases, the J end lost 2 bases, and 15 bases lay between the germline ends. CDR3 nucleotide sequence: TGTGCCAGCAGCTCCCGACTAGTAGGTACCTACGAGCAGTACTTC. It specifies CASSSRLVGTYEQYF. Filled out from reference TRBV5-6 and TRBJ2-7, the complete variable domain reads DAGVTQSPTHLIKTRGQQVTLRCSPKSGHDTVSWYQQALGQGPQFIFQYYEEEERQRGNFPDRFSGHQFPNYSSELNVNALLLGDSALYLCASSSRLVGTYEQYFGPGTRLTVT.

CDR3 residues: CASSLPSPGKYTIYF. In DNA form, the CDR3 reads TGTGCCAGCAGTCTTCCGTCCCCCGGGAAATACACCATATATTTT. The J gene is TRBJ1-3, the V gene TRBV28; D not certain. CDR1 is MDHEN, CDR2 SYDVKM, per germline. The CDR3 runs 15 residues. V was trimmed by 5 bases and J by 8 bases, leaving 19 bases between them.

V and J are TRBV15 and TRBJ2-4; TRBD1 aligns across 8 bases. V lost 0 bases and J lost 7; bases outside the gene matches: 2. The CDR3 contains 14 residues. The germline V gene has CDR1 LNHNV and CDR2 YYDKDF (reference sequence). CDR3 loop: CATSRETGVNIQYF. In DNA form, the CDR3 reads TGTGCCACCAGCAGAGAGACAGGGGTCAACATTCAGTACTTC.

The chain links TRBV29-1 to TRBJ2-2; maybe TRBD2 (6 bases). Trimming removed 4 bases at V and 3 bases at J, with 12 bases between. Germline-derived CDR1 and CDR2 are SQVTM and ANQGSEA. CDR3 length: 14 amino acids. The CDR3 protein is CSVVLAGYTGELFF. The CDR3 DNA reads TGCAGCGTTGTTTTGGCGGGATACACCGGGGAGCTGTTTTTT.

V usage is TRBV7-3 and J usage is TRBJ2-1, with 8 bases matching TRBD2. The CDR3 has 15 amino acids. Trimming cost V 1 base and J 4 bases; bases outside gene matches: 3. Germline CDR1 SGHTA, CDR2 FQGTGA. The CDR3 DNA sequence: TGTGCCAGCAGCTTAAATCCTAGCGGGTACAATGAGCAGTTCTTC. Protein product: CASSLNPSGYNEQFF.

V is TRBV19 and J is TRBJ2-3; D is unresolved. Germline V CDR1 and CDR2: LNHDA, SQIVND (reference sequence). With 11 bases removed from V and 13 bases from J, the gap between germline ends came to 25 bases. The CDR3 extends over 13 amino acids. This chain's CDR3 is CAGEDHSPDEEYF. The CDR3 region has the DNA TGTGCCGGAGAGGATCATAGCCCCGATGAGGAGTATTTT.

The CDR3 bases are TGTGCCAGCAGCTTACGACTAAGCTCCTACAATGAGCAGTTCTTC. The encoded protein is CASSLRLSSYNEQFF. The chain uses TRBV11-2 and TRBJ2-1, with TRBD2 as a possible D gene (5 bases). Between the trimmed V and J ends, which lost 2 bases and 0 bases, there was a span of 8 bases. The CDR3 sequence is 15 residues long. CDR1 is SGHAT, CDR2 FQNNGV, per germline.

The V gene is TRBV3-1 (or the pseudogene TRBV3-2), the J gene TRBJ2-3; 9 nucleotides align to TRBD2. The CDR3 has 15 residues. Germline loops: CDR1 LGHDT, CDR2 YNNKEL (reference sequence). Trimming at V came to 4 bases and at J to 2 bases, leaving 4 bases not matched to a gene. The CDR3 DNA is TGTGCCAGCAGCCCTAGCGGGATAAACACAGATACGCAGTATTTT. This sequence encodes CASSPSGINTDTQYF.